These 3 T cell receptor beta chains were sequenced from one sample in a study of somatic mutations in cytotoxic T cells in rheumatoid arthritis. The repertoire was sequenced with immunoSEQ multiplex PCR; TCRdb's copy has only in-frame clones and lacks some. The data hold some 19,000 clones, with roughly four fifths observed a single time. The sample taken for sequencing was CD8+ T cells sorted from blood. These receptors were collected from a man aged 18 to 29 with rheumatoid arthritis.

This clone is a singleton in its sample. The V gene is TRBV7-6, the J gene TRBJ2-1; 7 nucleotides line up with TRBD2. CDR3 size: 14 residues. Germline-derived CDR1 and CDR2 are SGHVS and FNYEAQ. The J segment lost 10 bases and the V segment lost 5 bases, leaving 11 bases of the junction unmatched. CDR3 DNA sequence: TGTGCCAGCAGCCGAAGCGGGGTTGCTGAGGAGCAGTTCTTC. Encoded protein: CASSRSGVAEEQFF.

The V and J genes are TRBV7-8 and TRBJ1-5; D perhaps matches TRBD1 (6 bases). CDR1 and CDR2 (germline): SGHVS, FQNEAQ. This CDR3 is built from 17 residues. With 1 base removed from V and 0 bases from J, the gap between germline ends came to 13 bases. CDR3 bases: TGTGCCAGCAGCTTAGTAGGAGGGGGGCTTAGCAATCAGCCCCAGCATTTT. This translates into CASSLVGGGLSNQPQHF. Using reference TRBV7-8 and TRBJ1-5 for the parts outside the CDR3, the full variable domain is GAGVSQSPRYKVAKRGQDVALRCDPISGHVSLFWYQQALGQGPEFLTYFQNEAQLDKSGLPSDRFFAERPEGSVSTLKIQRTQQEDSAVYLCASSLVGGGLSNQPQHFGDGTRLSIL.

This chain connects TRBV6-5 to TRBJ2-7; D unresolved. CDR1 MNHEY and CDR2 SVGAGI come from the germline V gene. This CDR3 spans 14 amino acids. V shed 0 bases and J shed 7 bases, with 13 bases lying between them. DNA for the CDR3: TGTGCCAGCAGTTACTCGGCAGGCTCCGAGGAGCAGTACTTC. It translates to CASSYSAGSEEQYF.